The clone carrying this TCR beta chain was counted a few times. This specimen comes from a study of blood T cell repertoires in COVID-19. Overall study: Collection of acute and convalescent COVID-19 samples took place in the United States, Italy and Spain. In each case, the material was cDNA or gDNA derived from T cells, B-cell-depleted T cells, or PBMCs.

The method was immunoSEQ multiplex PCR; TCRdb's version includes in-frame clones alone and lacks a portion of them. The sample records under 100,000 clones, roughly 90% being singletons. This TCR was sampled from a man aged 45-60 years with active COVID-19. The sample taken for sequencing was peripheral blood.

This chain's CDR3 is CASSLGAEARRRGYTF. The CDR3 coding sequence is TGTGCCAGCAGCTTAGGAGCGGAAGCAAGGAGACGTGGCTACACCTTC. The rearrangement joins TRBV7-9 to TRBJ1-2; unclear D gene. Looked up from germline, CDR1 is SEHNR and CDR2 is FQNEAQ (reference sequence). The CDR3 covers 16 residues. Trimming pared 1 base from V and 7 bases from J, leaving 19 bases between.